The sequence of this T cell receptor (beta chain) was determined in a study of CD8 T cells in ankylosing spondylitis. A few counts support this clonotype. TCRdb ran MiXCR on the 5' RACE reads and lists one entry per CDR3 protein. The sample contains approximately 100,000 distinct CDR3 sequences, more than 20% of which appear only once. The CDR3 contains 15 residues. The V gene's germline CDR1 is SGHRS and CDR2 YFSETQ. Trimming removed 0 bases at V and 5 bases at J, with 12 bases between. This sequence originates from a male donor with ankylosing spondylitis. The J gene is TRBJ2-1, the V gene TRBV5-1; D possibly corresponds to TRBD2 (5 bases). Sample: synovial fluid, either unsorted or a sorted T cell fraction (not recorded which). CDR3 nucleotides: TGCGCCAGCAGCTTGGCGGTCTCGGGGAACAATGAGCAGTTCTTC. It is translated as CASSLAVSGNNEQFF.